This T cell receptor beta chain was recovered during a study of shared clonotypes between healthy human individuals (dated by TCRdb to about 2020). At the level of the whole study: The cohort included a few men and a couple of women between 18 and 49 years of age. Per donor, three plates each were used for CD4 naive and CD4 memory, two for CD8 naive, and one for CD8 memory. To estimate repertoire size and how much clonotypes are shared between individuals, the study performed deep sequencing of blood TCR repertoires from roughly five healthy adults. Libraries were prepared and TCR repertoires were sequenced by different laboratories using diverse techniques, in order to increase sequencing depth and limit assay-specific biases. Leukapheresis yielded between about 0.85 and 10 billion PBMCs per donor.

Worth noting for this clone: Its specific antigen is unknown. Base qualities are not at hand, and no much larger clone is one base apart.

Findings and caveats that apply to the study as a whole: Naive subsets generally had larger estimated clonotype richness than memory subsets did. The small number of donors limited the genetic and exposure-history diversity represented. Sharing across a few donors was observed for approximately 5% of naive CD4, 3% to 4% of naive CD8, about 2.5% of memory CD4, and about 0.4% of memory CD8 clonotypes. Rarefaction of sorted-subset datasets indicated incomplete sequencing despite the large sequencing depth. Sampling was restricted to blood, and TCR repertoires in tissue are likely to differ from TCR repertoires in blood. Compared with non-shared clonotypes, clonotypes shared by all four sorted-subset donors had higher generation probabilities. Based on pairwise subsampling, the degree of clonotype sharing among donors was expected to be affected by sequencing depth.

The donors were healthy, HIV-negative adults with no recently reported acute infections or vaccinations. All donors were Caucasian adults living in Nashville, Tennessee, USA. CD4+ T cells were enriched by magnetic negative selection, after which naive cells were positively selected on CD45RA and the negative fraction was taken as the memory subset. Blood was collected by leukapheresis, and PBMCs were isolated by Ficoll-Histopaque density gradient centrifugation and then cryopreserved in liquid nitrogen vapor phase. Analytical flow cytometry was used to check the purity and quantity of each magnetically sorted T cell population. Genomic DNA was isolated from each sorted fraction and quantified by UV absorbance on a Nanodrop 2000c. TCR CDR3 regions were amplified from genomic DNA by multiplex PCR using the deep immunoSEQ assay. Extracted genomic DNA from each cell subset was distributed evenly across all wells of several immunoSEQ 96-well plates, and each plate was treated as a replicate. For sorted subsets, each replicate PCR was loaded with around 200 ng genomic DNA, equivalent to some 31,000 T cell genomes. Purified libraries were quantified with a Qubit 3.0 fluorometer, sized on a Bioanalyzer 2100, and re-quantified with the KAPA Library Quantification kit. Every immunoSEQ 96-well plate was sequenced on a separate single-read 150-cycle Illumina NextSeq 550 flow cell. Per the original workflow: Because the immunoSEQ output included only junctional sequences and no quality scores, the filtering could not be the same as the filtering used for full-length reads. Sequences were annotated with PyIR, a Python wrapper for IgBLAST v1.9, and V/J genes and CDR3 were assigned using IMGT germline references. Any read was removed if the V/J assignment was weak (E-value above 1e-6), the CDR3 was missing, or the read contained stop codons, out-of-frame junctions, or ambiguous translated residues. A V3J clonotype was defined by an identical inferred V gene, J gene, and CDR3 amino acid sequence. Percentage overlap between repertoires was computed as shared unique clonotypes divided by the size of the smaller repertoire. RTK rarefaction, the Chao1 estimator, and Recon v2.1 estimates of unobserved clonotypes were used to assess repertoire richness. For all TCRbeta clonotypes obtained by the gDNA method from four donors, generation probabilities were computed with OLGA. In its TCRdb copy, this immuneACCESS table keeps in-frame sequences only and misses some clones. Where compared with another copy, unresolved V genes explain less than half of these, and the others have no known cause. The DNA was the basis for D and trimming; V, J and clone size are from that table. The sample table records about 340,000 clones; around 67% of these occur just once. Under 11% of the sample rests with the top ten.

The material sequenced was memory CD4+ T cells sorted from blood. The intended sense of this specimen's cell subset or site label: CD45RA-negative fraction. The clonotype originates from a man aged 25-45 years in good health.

The nucleotides are TGTGCCAGCAGTTTATCCCCCCCAAGTAGCGGGAGCGGAGAGCAGTACTTC. The encoded protein is CASSLSPPSSGSGEQYF. The chain uses TRBV27 and TRBJ2-7; TRBD2 lines up with 9 middle nucleotides. Taken from the germline V gene (reference sequence), the CDR1 and CDR2 loops are MNHEY and SMNVEV. Its CDR3 holds 17 amino acids, cysteine through phenylalanine. The kept DNA is CDR3 alone, 51 bases in frame from the first base. Trimmed from V: 0 bases; trimmed from J: 7 bases; junction bases lacking a gene match: 13.